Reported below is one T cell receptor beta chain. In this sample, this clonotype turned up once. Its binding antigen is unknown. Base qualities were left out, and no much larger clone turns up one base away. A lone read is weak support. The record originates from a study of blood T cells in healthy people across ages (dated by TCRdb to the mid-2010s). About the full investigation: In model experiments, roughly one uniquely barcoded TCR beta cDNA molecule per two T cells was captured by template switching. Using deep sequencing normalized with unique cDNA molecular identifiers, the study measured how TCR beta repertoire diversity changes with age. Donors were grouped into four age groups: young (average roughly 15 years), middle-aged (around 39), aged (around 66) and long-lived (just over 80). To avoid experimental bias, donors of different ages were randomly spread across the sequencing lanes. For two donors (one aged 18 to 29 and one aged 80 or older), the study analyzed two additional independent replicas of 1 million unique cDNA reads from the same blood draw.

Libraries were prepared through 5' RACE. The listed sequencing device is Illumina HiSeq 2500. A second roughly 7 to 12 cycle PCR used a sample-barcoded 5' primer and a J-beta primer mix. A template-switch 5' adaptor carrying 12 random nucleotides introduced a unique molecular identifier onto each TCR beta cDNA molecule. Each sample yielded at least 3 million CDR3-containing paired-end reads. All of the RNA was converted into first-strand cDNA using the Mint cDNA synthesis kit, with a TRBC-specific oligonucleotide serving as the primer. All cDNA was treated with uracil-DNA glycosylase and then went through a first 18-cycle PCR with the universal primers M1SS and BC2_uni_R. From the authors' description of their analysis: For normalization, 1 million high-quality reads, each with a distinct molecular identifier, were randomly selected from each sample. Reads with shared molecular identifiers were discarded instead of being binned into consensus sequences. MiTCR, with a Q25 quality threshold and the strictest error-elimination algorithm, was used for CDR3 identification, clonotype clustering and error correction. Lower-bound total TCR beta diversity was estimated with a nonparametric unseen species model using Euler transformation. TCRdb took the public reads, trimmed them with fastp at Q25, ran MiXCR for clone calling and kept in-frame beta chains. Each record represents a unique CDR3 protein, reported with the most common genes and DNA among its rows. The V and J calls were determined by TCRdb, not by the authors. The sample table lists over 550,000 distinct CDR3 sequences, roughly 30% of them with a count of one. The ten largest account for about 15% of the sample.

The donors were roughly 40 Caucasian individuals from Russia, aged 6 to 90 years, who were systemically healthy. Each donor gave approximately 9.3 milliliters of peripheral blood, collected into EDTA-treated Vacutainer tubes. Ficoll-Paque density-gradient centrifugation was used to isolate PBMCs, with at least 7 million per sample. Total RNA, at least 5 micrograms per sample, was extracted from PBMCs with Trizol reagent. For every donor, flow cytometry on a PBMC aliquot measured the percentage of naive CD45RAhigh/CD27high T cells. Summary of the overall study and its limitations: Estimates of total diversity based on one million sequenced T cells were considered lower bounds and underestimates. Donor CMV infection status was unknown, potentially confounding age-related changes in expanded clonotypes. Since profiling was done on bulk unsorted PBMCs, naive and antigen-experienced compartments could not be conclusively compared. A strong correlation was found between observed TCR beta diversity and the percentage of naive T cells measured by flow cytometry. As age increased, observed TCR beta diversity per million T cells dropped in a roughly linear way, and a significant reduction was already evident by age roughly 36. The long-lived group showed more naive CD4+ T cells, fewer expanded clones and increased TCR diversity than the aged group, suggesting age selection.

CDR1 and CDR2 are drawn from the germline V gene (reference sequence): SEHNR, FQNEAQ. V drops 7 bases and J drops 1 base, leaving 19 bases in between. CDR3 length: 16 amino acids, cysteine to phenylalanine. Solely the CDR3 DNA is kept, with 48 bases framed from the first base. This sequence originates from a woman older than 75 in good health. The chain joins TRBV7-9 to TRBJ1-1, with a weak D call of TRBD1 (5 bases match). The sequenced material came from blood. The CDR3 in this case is CASKLGVTGGNTEAFF. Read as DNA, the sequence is TGTGCCAGCAAACTAGGGGTCACAGGAGGGAACACTGAAGCTTTCTTT.